Shown below are 20 T cell receptor beta chains from a single sample sequenced in a study of response to subunit inactivated influenza vaccine (dated by TCRdb to the late 2010s). The protocol used for the library was RT-PCR. For sequencing, an Illumina HiSeq 2500 was employed. Using fastp trimming at Q25 and MiXCR clonotype assembly, TCRdb reanalyzed the public sequencing data and kept in-frame beta chains. One record per CDR3 amino acid sequence lists the most common genes and DNA. The sample table holds 800,000 to 1,000,000 distinct CDR3 sequences, of which 21% were seen once. The ten largest make up about a tenth of the sample. The specimen comprised PBMCs from blood, sampled roughly 5 days after vaccination. The receptors originated from a middle-aged man who received an inactivated influenza vaccine. Donor details come from another sample of the same person, matched by shared clones.

To note about this clonotype: A read error may explain this, as a much larger clone is one base away. J is TRBJ2-7 and V is TRBV7-9; D unclear. CDR3 length equals 15 residues. The germline CDR1 and CDR2 sequences are SEHNR and FQNEAQ (reference sequence). The CDR3 DNA sequence: TGTGCCAACAGCTTATTGGGGTCGATCTCCTACGAGCAGTACTTC. The encoded protein is CANSLLGSISYEQYF. Filled out from reference TRBV7-9 and TRBJ2-7, the complete variable domain reads DTGVSQNPRHKITKRGQNVTFRCDPISEHNRLYWYRQTLGQGPEFLTYFQNEAQLEKSRLLSDRFSAERPKGSFSTLEIQRTEQGDSAMYLCANSLLGSISYEQYFGPGTRLTVT.

The rearrangement joins TRBV20-1 to TRBJ2-2, with TRBD2 as a possible D gene (6 bases). This CDR3 contains 13 residues. Germline CDR1 reads DFQATT; CDR2 reads SNEGSKA (reference sequence). Trimming cost V 4 bases and J 1 base, with 7 bases left between them. The CDR3 spells CSAMGGNTGELFF. In DNA, the CDR3 is TGCAGTGCTATGGGGGGGAACACCGGGGAGCTGTTTTTT.

The table lists this clonotype with a few counts. The genes are TRBV12-3 or TRBV12-4 and TRBJ1-3; no reliable D call. V was pared by 3 bases and J by 4 bases, with 10 bases between. The CDR3 totals 14 residues. The CDR3 region has the DNA TGTGCCAGCAGTTTCTGGGGATCAGGAAACACCATATATTTT. This translates into CASSFWGSGNTIYF.

This clonotype has only a few counts. This chain uses TRBV7-2 with TRBJ2-7; the D gene is possibly TRBD2 (6 bases). The CDR3 is 14 residues long. Trimming stripped 4 bases from V and 6 bases from J, with 16 bases between. CDR1 is SGHTA and CDR2 is FQGNSA in the germline V gene. CDR3 DNA sequence: TGTGCCAGCAGCTATAGCGTCTCCGGGGGCGAGCAGTACTTC. It specifies CASSYSVSGGEQYF. The entire variable domain, with the rest obtained from reference TRBV7-2 and TRBJ2-7, is as follows: GAGVSQSPSNKVTEKGKDVELRCDPISGHTALYWYRQSLGQGLEFLIYFQGNSAPDKSGLPSDRFSAERTGGSVSTLTIQRTQQEDSAVYLCASSYSVSGGEQYFGPGTRLTVT.

There are a few counts of this clonotype. V and J are TRBV5-1 and TRBJ1-2; possible D gene TRBD1, 5 bases. CDR1 and CDR2 from the germline V gene are SGHRS and YFSETQ. CDR3 length: 11 amino acids. The germline V and J ends were trimmed by 4 bases and 10 bases, with 11 bases remaining between them. CDR3 in amino acids: CASSVMGTYTF. Here the CDR3 DNA reads TGCGCCAGCAGCGTGATGGGGACCTACACCTTC.

This clonotype was observed a handful of times. This sequence joins TRBV5-1 and TRBJ2-5; D is unclear. The germline V gene encodes CDR1 SGHRS and CDR2 YFSETQ. This CDR3 comprises 14 residues. V was shortened by 2 bases and J by 6 bases, with 14 bases between the two germline ends. CDR3 bases: TGCGCCAGCAGCTTCGGAAGCGCCGATCAGACCCAGTACTTC. Protein sequence: CASSFGSADQTQYF.

The rearrangement links TRBV18 to TRBJ1-1; weak D call: TRBD1 (6 bases). Trimming stripped 6 bases from V and 0 bases from J, with 11 bases between. Germline V lookup: CDR1 KGHSH, CDR2 LQKENI. CDR3 length equals 14 residues. The CDR3 coding sequence is TGTGCCAGCTCCGCTACAGGGATGAACACTGAAGCTTTCTTT. Translated, it gives CASSATGMNTEAFF. The full variable domain, completed using reference TRBV18 and TRBJ1-1, is NAGVMQNPRHLVRRRGQEARLRCSPMKGHSHVYWYRQLPEEGLKFMVYLQKENIIDESGMPKERFSAEFPKEGPSILRIQQVVRGDSAAYFCASSATGMNTEAFFGQGTRLTVV.

The table lists this clonotype with a few counts. V usage is TRBV4-3 and J usage is TRBJ2-1; 7 bases fit TRBD2. The CDR3 spans 14 residues. V dropped 0 bases and J dropped 10; count of bases not matched to a gene: 6. Germline values: CDR1 LGHNA, CDR2 YSLEER. The DNA for the CDR3 is TGCGCCAGCAGCCAAGATTCCCTCGGGAGGGAGCAGTTCTTC. Its translation is CASSQDSLGREQFF.

This clonotype has a handful of counts. The V call is TRBV12-3 or TRBV12-4, the J call TRBJ2-2, with D perhaps being TRBD1 or TRBD2 (5 bases each). Deletions cut 8 bases from V and 6 bases from J, with 7 bases between. The length of the CDR3 is 11 residues. The CDR3 sequence is CASLGPGELFF. The CDR3 bases are TGTGCCAGCCTGGGACCCGGGGAGCTGTTTTTT.

The chain joins TRBV20-1 to TRBJ2-1; 9 bases agree with TRBD1. Germline V gene sequence: CDR1 DFQATT, CDR2 SNEGSKA (reference sequence). The V segment lost 6 bases and the J segment 3 bases; nucleotides outside the gene matches: 6. This CDR3 comprises 14 residues. The CDR3 here is CSALTGGFYNEQFF. The CDR3 DNA sequence: TGCAGTGCCCTAACAGGGGGCTTCTACAATGAGCAGTTCTTC.

The sample holds a few counts of this clonotype. The rearrangement links TRBV18 to TRBJ2-6; TRBD1 matches at 7 bases. The germline gives CDR1 KGHSH, CDR2 LQKENI. This CDR3 is built from 19 residues. J was trimmed by 0 bases and V by 4 bases; bases with no gene match: 12. CDR3 DNA sequence: TGTGCCAGCTCACGGGACAGAACTAACCTTATCTCTGGGGCCAACGTCCTGACTTTC. Translation: CASSRDRTNLISGANVLTF.

This clonotype was detected ten times or more. J is TRBJ2-3 and V is TRBV6-5; the D gene is possibly TRBD2 (5 bases). The CDR3 totals 15 residues. The ends were cut back, 0 bases at V and 3 bases at J, with 10 bases in the middle. Germline V CDR1 and CDR2: MNHEY, SVGAGI. The CDR3 DNA follows: TGTGCCAGCAGTTACTCGGCGGGCGGTACAGATACGCAGTATTTT. It codes for CASSYSAGGTDTQYF.

V usage is TRBV7-3 and J usage is TRBJ2-1; TRBD2 matches at 7 bases. Per the germline V gene, CDR1 is SGHTA and CDR2 is FQGTGA. The CDR3 has 17 amino acids. The trim removed 0 bases at V and 2 bases at J, leaving 7 bases unmatched. CDR3 nucleotide sequence: TGTGCCAGCAGCTTAACAGGGGCGGGAGTCGCCTACAATGAGCAGTTCTTC. It translates to CASSLTGAGVAYNEQFF.

The chain combines TRBV29-1 with TRBJ2-7; a weak D match, TRBD1 (5 bases). Trimming shortened V by 1 base and J by 6 bases, and 19 bases separated the two germline ends. CDR1 and CDR2 from the germline V gene are SQVTM and ANQGSEA. CDR3 length: 15 residues. CDR3 nucleotide sequence: TGCAGCGTTGAAGGACCGAGATGGCTCAGGGTCGAGCAGTACTTC. As protein: CSVEGPRWLRVEQYF.

The CDR3 spells CASRETGLGSPLHF. CDR3 DNA sequence: TGTGCCAGCAGAGAGACAGGTCTAGGATCACCCCTCCACTTT. The genes are TRBV6-2 or TRBV6-3 and TRBJ1-6, with a weak D call TRBD1 (6 bases). Per germline, CDR1 MNHEY and CDR2 SVGEGT. The CDR3 runs 14 residues. Trimming left V 6 bases short and J 10 bases short, with 16 bases between.

The chain is built from TRBV5-6 and TRBJ2-7; 8 bases align to TRBD1. After removal of 7 bases from V and 3 bases from J, the junction contained 12 bases not matched to a gene. The CDR3 runs 15 residues. The germline gives CDR1 SGHDT, CDR2 YYEEEE. CDR3 protein: CASSLQGATNYEQYF. The CDR3 nucleotides read TGTGCCAGCTCACTTCAGGGGGCGACGAACTACGAGCAGTACTTC.

This chain links TRBV3-1 with TRBJ2-7; 13 nucleotides line up with TRBD2. Trimming took 1 base from V and 6 from J; bases not matched to a gene: 9. The CDR3 runs 17 residues. Germline V lookup: CDR1 LGHDT, CDR2 YNNKEL (reference sequence). The CDR3 DNA reads TGTGCCAGCAGCCAAGTCCTGACTAGCGGGAGGTCTAGCGAGCAGTACTTC. It specifies CASSQVLTSGRSSEQYF.

This clonotype has more than one count but fewer than ten. This sequence joins TRBV7-6 and TRBJ1-4; D gene ambiguous. Trimming took off 4 bases at V and 7 bases at J, with 25 bases between the two ends. This CDR3 is built from 18 residues. Germline V CDR1 and CDR2: SGHVS, FNYEAQ. CDR3 region: CASSSTSTNLLAGEKLFF. CDR3 sequence (DNA): TGTGCCAGCAGCTCCACCTCGACAAATCTCCTAGCCGGTGAAAAACTGTTTTTT.

This clonotype occurred a few times. The chain links TRBV12-3 or TRBV12-4 to TRBJ1-6; D not resolved. This CDR3 comprises 13 residues. V was clipped by 2 bases and J by 8 bases, with 7 bases between them. The DNA of the CDR3 is TGTGCCAGCAGTTTAAAGGTGGATTCACCCCTCCACTTT. Protein product: CASSLKVDSPLHF.

V usage is TRBV25-1 and J usage is TRBJ2-5; D remains ambiguous. Germline V gene lookup returns CDR1 MGHDK and CDR2 SYGVNS. V was pared by 1 base and J by 1 base, with 7 bases between. This CDR3 has 14 residues. The CDR3 DNA is TGTGCCAGCAGTGAATTCGAAGTCCAAGAGACCCAGTACTTC. This gives the protein CASSEFEVQETQYF.